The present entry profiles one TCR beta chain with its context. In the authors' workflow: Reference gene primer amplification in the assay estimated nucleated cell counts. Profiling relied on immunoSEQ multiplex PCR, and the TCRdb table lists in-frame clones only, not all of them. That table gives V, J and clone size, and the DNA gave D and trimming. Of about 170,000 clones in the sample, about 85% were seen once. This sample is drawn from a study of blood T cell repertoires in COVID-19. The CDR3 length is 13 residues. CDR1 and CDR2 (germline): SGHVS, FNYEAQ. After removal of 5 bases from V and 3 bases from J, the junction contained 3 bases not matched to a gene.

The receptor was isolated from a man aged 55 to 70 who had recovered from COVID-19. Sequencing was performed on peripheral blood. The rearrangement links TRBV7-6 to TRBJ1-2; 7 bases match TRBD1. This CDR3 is CASSGTGDYGYTF. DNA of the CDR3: TGTGCCAGCAGCGGTACAGGGGACTATGGCTACACCTTC.